This T cell receptor beta chain was retrieved from a study of blood T cell repertoires in COVID-19. Looking at the study overall: Sites in the United States, Italy and Spain provided acute and convalescent COVID-19 samples.

V was cut by 4 bases and J by 3 bases, with 12 bases left in between. CDR1 SGHDN and CDR2 FVKESK come from the germline V gene. CDR3 length: 14 amino acids. Participants were aged roughly 18 to 90 years, lived in some 23 US areas, and enrolled virtually. All recovered Cohort 3 donors got two negative PCRs, got clearance, or saw symptom resolution. Per the original data handling: How many nucleated cells were present was estimated from reference gene primer amplification. Clones were read by immunoSEQ multiplex PCR, and TCRdb kept only the in-frame ones, dropping some. V and J calls plus clone size are reproduced from that table; the DNA served to infer D and trimming. This table has about 310,000 clones, over 80% appearing once.

Material: PBMCs or T cells enriched from blood (not recorded which). This chain uses TRBV14 with TRBJ1-2; D not resolved. This receptor was taken from a woman between 18 and 29 years old who had recovered from COVID-19. CDR3 amino acids: CASSPRFTDYGYTF. In DNA, the CDR3 is TGTGCCAGCAGCCCACGTTTTACGGACTATGGCTACACCTTC.